The 32 T cell receptor beta chains given below trace back to one sample, sequenced in a study of beta chain features in type 1 diabetes. The study reverse transcribed the entire isolated RNA, so it sequenced expressed TCRB transcripts. The method was immunoSEQ multiplex PCR; TCRdb's version includes in-frame clones alone and lacks a portion of them. The repertoire holds roughly 450,000 clones, with about 14% as singletons. Sample: naive CD4+ T cells from blood. The receptors come from a man under 40 in good health.

To note about this clone: This specimen includes other DNA sequences encoding the same CDR3. The chain recombines TRBV18 with TRBJ2-7; 8 nucleotides line up with TRBD2. Germline lookup yields CDR1 KGHSH and CDR2 LQKENI. This CDR3 comprises 13 residues. Trimming took 3 bases from V and 4 from J; bases not matched to a gene: 2. CDR3 nucleotide sequence: TGTGCCAGCTCACCGGCGGGAGGTTACGAGCAGTACGTC. Amino acids: CASSPAGGYEQYV.

V and J are TRBV7-6 and TRBJ2-3; 7 positions match TRBD2. Germline CDR1 reads SGHVS; CDR2 reads FNYEAQ. The length of the CDR3 is 15 residues. V was pared by 4 bases and J by 2 bases, with 6 bases of the junction left unmatched. CDR3 DNA sequence: TGTGCCAGCAGCTCGCTGAGCGGGGCCACAGATACGCAGTATTTT. This codes for CASSSLSGATDTQYF.

As for this clone: The junction shows a germline mismatch at one end, possibly a read error. V and J are TRBV7-7 and TRBJ2-2; D not certain. The CDR3 loop spans 14 amino acids. Germline V gene data show CDR1 as SSHAT and CDR2 as FNYEAQ (reference sequence). Written as DNA, the CDR3 is TGTGCTAGCAGCCTGGGAACGAACACCGGGGAGCTGTTTTTT. Encoded protein: CASSLGTNTGELFF.

This clone was picked up a small number of times. The chain links TRBV4-3 to TRBJ1-1, with D possibly being TRBD1 (5 bases). Trimming took off 4 bases at V and 1 base at J, with 13 bases between the two ends. The CDR3 length is 15 residues. Germline lookup yields CDR1 LGHNA and CDR2 YSLEER. CDR3 protein: CASSRFSQGNTEAFF. The DNA of the CDR3 is TGCGCCAGCAGCCGGTTCAGCCAGGGGAACACTGAAGCTTTCTTT.

As to this clone: Additional DNA sequences in this sample encode the identical CDR3. V usage is TRBV7-3 and J usage is TRBJ2-6; D unresolved. Trimming pared 5 bases from V and 0 bases from J, leaving 5 bases between. This CDR3 has 14 residues. The V gene's germline CDR1 is SGHTA and CDR2 FQGTGA. The CDR3 DNA follows: TGTGCCAGCAGCCCTAGCTCTGGGGCCAACGTCCTGACTTTC. It translates to CASSPSSGANVLTF.

The rearrangement uses TRBV30 and TRBJ2-5; a possible D gene is TRBD2 (5 bases). V was clipped by 3 bases and J by 3 bases, with 5 bases between them. The CDR3 runs 11 residues. The germline CDR1 and CDR2 sequences are GTSNPN and SVGIG (reference sequence). This chain's CDR3 is CAWSGKETQYF. The CDR3, as DNA: TGTGCCTGGAGCGGGAAAGAGACCCAGTACTTC.

This clone was observed a handful of times. This sequence joins TRBV5-1 and TRBJ2-5; D gene uncertain. Looked up from germline, CDR1 is SGHRS and CDR2 is YFSETQ. The CDR3 runs 11 residues. V was pared by 4 bases and J by 9 bases, with 10 bases between. For the CDR3, the DNA is TGCGCCAGCAGCGAACCTGGGGCCCAGTACTTC. Amino acid sequence: CASSEPGAQYF.

This clone was seen at least ten times. The chain employs TRBV29-1 and TRBJ2-3; 7 nucleotides line up with TRBD2. The CDR3 contains 14 residues. V was pared by 3 bases and J by 1 base, with 4 bases of the junction left unmatched. The germline CDR1 and CDR2 sequences are SQVTM and ANQGSEA. Here the CDR3 reads CSVEEGGGTDTQYF. For the CDR3, the DNA is TGCAGCGTTGAGGAGGGAGGGGGCACAGATACGCAGTATTTT.

This chain joins TRBV30 and TRBJ1-2; 7 bases are a match to TRBD1. Germline loops: CDR1 GTSNPN, CDR2 SVGIG (reference sequence). CDR3 length: 13 amino acids. Losses at the gene ends were 5 bases for V and 5 bases for J; bases not matched to a gene: 8. The DNA for the CDR3 is TGTGCCTGGGACAGGGTTATTAAGTATGGCTACACCTTC. Its translation is CAWDRVIKYGYTF.

In its sample, this clone was seen a few times. V and J are TRBV25-1 and TRBJ1-5; weak D call: TRBD1 (5 bases). The CDR3 extends over 11 amino acids. Trimming left V 2 bases short and J 9 bases short, with 5 bases between. Germline V gene lookup returns CDR1 MGHDK and CDR2 SYGVNS. In DNA, the CDR3 is TGTGCCAGCAGTGAAGGGGGGCCCCAGCATTTT. Protein sequence: CASSEGGPQHF.

This clone has a handful of counts. This rearrangement joins TRBV28 to TRBJ1-2, with unresolved D. The CDR3 sequence is 13 residues long. The germline V and J ends were trimmed by 2 bases and 8 bases, with 12 bases remaining between them. The germline V gene has CDR1 MDHEN and CDR2 SYDVKM. CDR3 loop: CASSLKQEGGYTF. The CDR3 DNA is TGTGCCAGCAGTTTAAAACAAGAAGGGGGCTACACCTTC.

CDR3: CASSRGGGKLFF. CDR3 coding DNA: TGTGCCAGCAGCCGAGGCGGAGGAAAACTGTTTTTT. The chain combines TRBV14 with TRBJ1-4; D is unclear. This CDR3 has 12 residues. Trimming took off 4 bases at V and 10 bases at J, with 10 bases between the two ends. From germline, CDR1 is SGHDN and CDR2 FVKESK.

Here the CDR3 reads CASSFTDSGANVLTF. DNA for the CDR3: TGTGCCAGCAGCTTCACCGACTCTGGGGCCAACGTCCTGACTTTC. This chain joins TRBV7-2 and TRBJ2-6; D gene uncertain. CDR3 length equals 15 residues. V lost 3 bases and J lost 0, with 6 bases in between. CDR1 and CDR2 from the germline V gene are SGHTA and FQGNSA.

This clone came up a few times. One end of the junction does not line up with germline, which may come from a read error. V gene TRBV30 combines with J gene TRBJ2-1; D remains ambiguous. This CDR3 has 11 residues. Germline V gene data show CDR1 as GTSNPN and CDR2 as SVGIG (reference sequence). CDR3 loop: CAWSPLNERFF. The CDR3 coding sequence is TGTGCCTGGAGTCCCCTTAATGAGCGGTTCTTC. Supplemented by reference TRBV30 and TRBJ2-1, the full variable domain reads SQTIHQWPATLVQPVGSPLSLECTVEGTSNPNLYWYRQAAGRGLQLLFYSVGIGQISSEVPQNLSASRPQDRQFILSSKKLLLSDSGFYLCAWSPLNERFFGPGTRLTVL.

V is TRBV6-5 and J is TRBJ2-7; no clear D gene. The CDR3 runs to 14 residues. Germline CDR1 reads MNHEY; CDR2 reads SVGAGI. Trimming took off 5 bases at V and 7 bases at J, with 18 bases between the two ends. CDR3: CASSVTGPALEQYF. DNA for the CDR3: TGTGCCAGCAGTGTTACCGGGCCCGCTTTGGAGCAGTACTTC.

In this sample, this clone turned up a few times. The chain has TRBV30 and TRBJ2-1; 11 bases fit TRBD2. The CDR3 is made up of 15 amino acids. V shed 1 base, J shed 10 bases, and the junction held 9 bases outside the gene matches. Per the germline V gene, CDR1 is GTSNPN and CDR2 is SVGIG (reference sequence). The CDR3 DNA reads as TGTGCCTGGAGTGGTACTAGCGGGAGCCTATTGGAGCAGTTCTTC. Translation: CAWSGTSGSLLEQFF. The variable domain in full, completed from reference TRBV30 and TRBJ2-1, reads SQTIHQWPATLVQPVGSPLSLECTVEGTSNPNLYWYRQAAGRGLQLLFYSVGIGQISSEVPQNLSASRPQDRQFILSSKKLLLSDSGFYLCAWSGTSGSLLEQFFGPGTRLTVL.

The sample holds a few counts of this clone. The chain links TRBV30 to TRBJ2-3; 7 nucleotides match TRBD1. The CDR3 spans 13 residues. Germline CDR1 GTSNPN, CDR2 SVGIG (reference sequence). Trimming took 3 bases from V and 8 from J; bases not matched to a gene: 8. DNA for the CDR3: TGTGCCTGGAGGCACCCCGACAGGGTTACGCAGTATTTT. Its protein product is CAWRHPDRVTQYF.

This chain joins TRBV27 and TRBJ2-3, with 7 bases that match TRBD2. V dropped 6 bases and J dropped 2; count of bases not matched to a gene: 8. Germline CDR1 is MNHEY and CDR2 is SMNVEV (reference sequence). The CDR3 has 15 residues. The CDR3 is CASSQSGAHTDTQYF. CDR3 bases: TGTGCCAGCAGCCAAAGCGGGGCCCACACAGATACGCAGTATTTT.

This clone has more than one count but fewer than ten. V and J are TRBV29-1 and TRBJ1-2; no clear D gene. The CDR3 is 12 amino acids. V gave up 3 bases and J gave up 2 bases, with 7 bases separating them. The germline gives CDR1 SQVTM, CDR2 ANQGSEA. The CDR3, as DNA: TGCAGCGTTGATTACGGAAACTATGGCTACACCTTC. Translating it yields CSVDYGNYGYTF.

This chain joins TRBV18 and TRBJ2-1; 12 bases line up with TRBD1. V dropped 4 bases and J dropped 5; count of bases not matched to a gene: 18. The CDR3 length is 20 residues. Germline V gives CDR1 KGHSH, CDR2 LQKENI. CDR3 sequence reads: CASSLRTPGQGAYLDNEQFF. The CDR3 DNA sequence: TGTGCCAGCTCACTGCGAACCCCGGGACAGGGGGCATATTTGGACAATGAGCAGTTCTTC.

J is TRBJ2-3 and V is TRBV23-1; 8 nucleotides align to TRBD2. TRBV23-1 is filed as an ORF, its function uncertain. With V trimmed by 5 bases and J by 5 bases, 18 bases remained unmatched. CDR3 length: 18 residues. The CDR3 bases are TGCGCCAGCAGTGCGGGGCTCCAGCGGGAGAGTTATATAGATACGCAGTATTTT. It codes for CASSAGLQRESYIDTQYF.

This clone appeared once. The V call is TRBV5-1, the J call TRBJ1-2; 8 nucleotides agree with TRBD1. Germline V gives CDR1 SGHRS, CDR2 YFSETQ. This CDR3 contains 15 residues. J was trimmed by 2 bases and V by 4 bases; bases with no gene match: 7. The CDR3 here is CASSLETGANYGYTF. CDR3 bases: TGCGCCAGCAGCCTCGAGACAGGGGCCAACTATGGCTACACCTTC.

In its sample, this clone was seen a few times. The rearrangement joins TRBV18 to TRBJ1-1; D perhaps matches TRBD1 (5 bases). V was clipped by 3 bases and J by 5 bases, with 16 bases between them. The CDR3 runs 15 residues. Per germline, CDR1 KGHSH and CDR2 LQKENI. In DNA, the CDR3 is TGTGCCAGCTCACCTGTGTTCGGGGAGGGGACTGAAGCTTTCTTT. Translating it yields CASSPVFGEGTEAFF.

This clone has more than one count but fewer than ten. The chain combines TRBV18 with TRBJ2-1; no clear D. Looked up from germline, CDR1 is KGHSH and CDR2 is LQKENI. The germline V and J ends were trimmed by 2 bases and 5 bases, with 13 bases remaining between them. This CDR3 comprises 15 residues. The CDR3 region is CASSPKAKDNNEQFF. CDR3 nucleotides: TGTGCCAGCTCACCAAAGGCAAAGGATAACAATGAGCAGTTCTTC.

Here the CDR3 reads CATTFDGRTHNEQFF. The CDR3, as DNA: TGCGCCACAACGTTTGACGGGAGGACCCACAATGAGCAGTTCTTC. The gene calls are TRBV5-1 and TRBJ2-1; 7 nucleotides align to TRBD2. V trimming: 9 bases; J trimming: 5 bases; junction bases outside the gene matches: 14. This CDR3 has 15 residues. Germline CDR1 is SGHRS and CDR2 is YFSETQ.

CDR3 sequence reads: CASSSPGRGAYEQYF. In DNA form, the CDR3 reads TGTGCCAGCAGCTCCCCCGGGCGGGGGGCCTACGAGCAGTACTTC. The chain employs TRBV7-2 and TRBJ2-7, with TRBD2 identical over 8 bases. Germline CDR1 and CDR2: SGHTA and FQGNSA. The trim removed 4 bases at V and 2 bases at J, leaving 7 bases unmatched. The CDR3 has 15 residues.

This clone was found a few times. The V call is TRBV4-3, the J call TRBJ2-5, with D hard to call. Looked up from germline, CDR1 is LGHNA and CDR2 is YSLEER. This CDR3 is built from 18 residues. Trimming left V 1 base short and J 0 bases short, with 18 bases between. Here the CDR3 reads CASSQGRWSTKYQETQYF. Written as DNA, the CDR3 is TGCGCCAGCAGCCAAGGCCGTTGGAGTACCAAGTACCAAGAGACCCAGTACTTC.

The chain employs TRBV5-1 and TRBJ2-3, with TRBD2 identical over 12 bases. The CDR3 spans 16 residues. CDR1 and CDR2 (germline): SGHRS, YFSETQ. Trimming took 2 bases from V and 3 from J; bases not matched to a gene: 4. The CDR3 coding sequence is TGCGCCAGCAGCTTCTCACTAGCGGGAGGTACAGATACGCAGTATTTT. This translates into CASSFSLAGGTDTQYF. The whole variable domain, filled in from reference TRBV5-1 and TRBJ2-3, reads KAGVTQTPRYLIKTRGQQVTLSCSPISGHRSVSWYQQTPGQGLQFLFEYFSETQRNKGNFPGRFSGRQFSNSRSEMNVSTLELGDSALYLCASSFSLAGGTDTQYFGPGTRLTVL.

The table lists this clone with a few counts. CDR3 sequence reads: CASSQRMTGLNTEAFF. CDR3 bases: TGTGCCAGCTCACAGCGGATGACAGGCCTGAACACTGAAGCTTTCTTT. V usage is TRBV18 and J usage is TRBJ1-1; perhaps TRBD1 as D (6 bases). The CDR3 runs to 16 residues. V lost 4 bases and J lost 0, with 15 bases in between. Germline values: CDR1 KGHSH, CDR2 LQKENI.

This clone was seen only a few times. This CDR3 is also generated by other DNA sequences in the sample. The chain combines TRBV9 with TRBJ2-2, with D hard to call. Germline-derived CDR1 and CDR2 are SGDLS and YYNGEE. This CDR3 comprises 13 residues. V was clipped by 0 bases and J by 7 bases, with 7 bases between them. In DNA form, the CDR3 reads TGTGCCAGCAGCGTAGTTTTGGGCGGGGAGCTGTTTTTT. Translation gives CASSVVLGGELFF.

In this sample, this clone turned up a few times. V and J are TRBV6-1 and TRBJ1-2; no reliable D call. The germline gives CDR1 MNHNS, CDR2 SASEGT. Trimming stripped 2 bases from V and 5 bases from J, with 6 bases between. The CDR3 is 12 amino acids. The CDR3 DNA is TGTGCCAGCAGTGAACAGCTTTATGGCTACACCTTC. Translating it yields CASSEQLYGYTF.

V usage is TRBV29-1 and J usage is TRBJ2-7, with D perhaps assigned TRBD1 or TRBD2 (5 bases each). The V gene lost 6 bases and the J gene lost 1 base, with 10 bases spanning the gap. The germline CDR1 and CDR2 sequences are SQVTM and ANQGSEA. This CDR3 region has 12 residues. This chain's CDR3 is CSVRDGSYEQYV. CDR3 in DNA: TGCAGCGTCCGGGACGGGTCCTACGAGCAGTACGTC.